A single T cell receptor beta chain is shown here with its context. What it recognizes is unknown. This specimen comes from a study of CD8 T cells in Susac syndrome. General observations from the study: The authors acknowledged that the study's TCR sequencing and HLA analysis involved relatively few individuals.

J was trimmed by 7 bases and V by 5 bases; bases with no gene match: 7. This CDR3 comprises 13 residues. In germline, CDR1 is SEHNR, CDR2 FQNEAQ (reference sequence). RNA was extracted with the RNeasy kit, and a quantity of roughly 0.5 to 1 ug was reverse transcribed using random hexamers. TCRdb itself ran the immunoSEQ multiplex PCR reads through MiXCR, one entry per CDR3 protein. The sample includes 330,000 or so distinct CDR3 sequences, approximately 85% seen only once; the top ten take 0.2% to 0.25%. The material sequenced was CD8+ T cells from PBMCs. This TCR derives from a human donor with multiple sclerosis. J is TRBJ2-7 and V is TRBV7-9; TRBD1 agrees at 8 bases. The CDR3 protein is CASSVSGGPEQYF. The DNA for the CDR3 is TGTGCCAGCAGCGTCTCAGGGGGCCCGGAGCAGTACTTC. Using reference TRBV7-9 and TRBJ2-7 for the parts outside the CDR3, the full variable domain is DTGVSQNPRHKITKRGQNVTFRCDPISEHNRLYWYRQTLGQGPEFLTYFQNEAQLEKSRLLSDRFSAERPKGSFSTLEIQRTEQGDSAMYLCASSVSGGPEQYFGPGTRLTVT.